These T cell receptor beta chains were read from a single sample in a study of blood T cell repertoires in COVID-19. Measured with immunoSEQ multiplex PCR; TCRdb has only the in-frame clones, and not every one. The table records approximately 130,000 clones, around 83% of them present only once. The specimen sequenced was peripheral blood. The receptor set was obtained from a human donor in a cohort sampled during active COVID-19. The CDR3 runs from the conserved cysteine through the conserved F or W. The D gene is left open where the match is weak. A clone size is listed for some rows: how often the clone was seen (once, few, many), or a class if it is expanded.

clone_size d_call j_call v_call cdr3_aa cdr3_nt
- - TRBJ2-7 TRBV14 CASSPVPDRAYEQYF TGTGCCAGCAGCCCAGTGCCGGACAGAGCCTACGAGCAGTACTTC
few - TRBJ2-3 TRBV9 CASSVGAISTDTQYF TGTGCCAGCAGCGTAGGGGCGATTAGCACAGATACGCAGTATTTT
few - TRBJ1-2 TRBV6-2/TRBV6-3 CASSKQGIYGYTF TGTGCCAGCAGTAAACAGGGAATCTATGGCTACACCTTC
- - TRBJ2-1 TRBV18 CASSPQGGWYNEQFF TGTGCCAGCTCACCGCAGGGAGGATGGTACAATGAGCAGTTCTTC
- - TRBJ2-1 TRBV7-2 CASSLGTMNEQFF TGTGCCAGCAGCTTAGGGACTATGAATGAGCAGTTCTTC
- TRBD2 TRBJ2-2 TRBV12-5 CASGFAGGLHTGELFF TGTGCTAGTGGTTTTGCGGGGGGGCTTCACACCGGGGAGCTGTTTTTT
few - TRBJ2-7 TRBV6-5 CASSRDTPYEQYF TGTGCCAGCTCCCGGGACACACCCTACGAGCAGTACTTC
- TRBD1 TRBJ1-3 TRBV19 CASSREGAHGNTIYF TGTGCCAGTAGTCGGGAGGGGGCTCATGGAAACACCATATATTTT
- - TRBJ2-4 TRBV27 CASSNLAKNIQYF TGTGCCAGCAGTAATCTAGCCAAAAACATTCAGTACTTC
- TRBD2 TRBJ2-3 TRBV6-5 CASSTRRGNTDTQYF TGTGCCAGCAGCACTCGGCGGGGGAACACAGATACGCAGTATTTT
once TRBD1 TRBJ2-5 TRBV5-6 CASSPDRGAETQYF TGTGCCAGCAGCCCCGACAGGGGTGCAGAGACCCAGTACTTC
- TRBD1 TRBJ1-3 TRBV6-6 CASTDSRGITGNTIYF TGTGCCAGCACCGACTCCAGGGGGATCACTGGAAACACCATATATTTT
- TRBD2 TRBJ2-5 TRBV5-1 CASSPTLRTSGQETQYF TGCGCCAGCAGCCCTACGCTCCGAACTAGCGGCCAAGAGACCCAGTACTTC
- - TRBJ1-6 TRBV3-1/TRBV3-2 CASRPSSYNSPLHF TGTGCCAGCAGACCGAGCTCCTATAATTCACCCCTCCACTTT
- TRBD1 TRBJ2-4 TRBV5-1 CASSLQGAMNIQYF TGCGCCAGCAGCTTGCAGGGGGCTATGAACATTCAGTACTTC
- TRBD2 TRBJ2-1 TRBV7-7 CASSLGTSGSYNEQFF TGTGCCAGCAGCCTGGGGACTAGCGGGAGCTACAATGAGCAGTTCTTC
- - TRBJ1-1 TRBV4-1 CASSPRTENTEAFF TGCGCCAGCAGCCCCCGGACAGAGAACACTGAAGCTTTCTTT
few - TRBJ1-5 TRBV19 CASSHPGRSNQPQHF TGTGCCAGTAGTCATCCAGGTAGGAGCAATCAGCCCCAGCATTTT
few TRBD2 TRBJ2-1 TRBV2 CASSRLAGSRVDEQFF TGTGCCAGCTCCCGACTAGCGGGATCCAGGGTTGATGAGCAGTTCTTC
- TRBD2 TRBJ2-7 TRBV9 CASSGGLAAYEQYF TGTGCCAGCAGCGGGGGACTAGCGGCTTACGAGCAGTACTTC
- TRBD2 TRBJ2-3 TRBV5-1 CASSLGLAGDTQYF TGCGCCAGCAGCTTGGGACTAGCGGGAGACACGCAGTATTTT
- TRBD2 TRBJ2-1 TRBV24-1 CATSDTGTRGDEQFF TGTGCCACCAGTGACACCGGGACTAGAGGCGATGAGCAGTTCTTC
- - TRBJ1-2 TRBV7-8 CASSPRGFGYTF TGTGCCAGCAGCCCCAGAGGGTTTGGCTACACCTTC
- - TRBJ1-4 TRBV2 CASSDTGIRNEKLFF TGTGCCAGCAGCGATACAGGGATCCGTAATGAAAAACTGTTTTTT
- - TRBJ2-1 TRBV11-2 CASSPIHGSSYNEQFF TGTGCCAGCAGCCCAATTCACGGGAGCTCCTACAATGAGCAGTTCTTC
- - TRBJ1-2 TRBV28 CASSLLGRGLTSKGYTF TGTGCCAGCAGTTTATTGGGGAGGGGGTTAACCTCTAAAGGCTACACCTTC
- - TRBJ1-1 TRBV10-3 CATLLSGNTEAFF TGTGCCACCCTTTTATCAGGGAACACTGAAGCTTTCTTT
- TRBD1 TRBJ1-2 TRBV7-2 CATGQGYGYTF TGTGCCACCGGACAGGGGTATGGCTACACCTTC
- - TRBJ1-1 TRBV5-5 CASSPLPNTEAFF TGTGCCAGCAGCCCTCTACCGAACACTGAAGCTTTCTTT